This T cell receptor (beta chain) was sequenced during a study of cytomegalovirus exposure and HLA in healthy donors. The PCR ran on 60 Vbeta and 13 Jbeta primers. Some clones are missing from TCRdb's copy, which holds only in-frame ones; the method was immunoSEQ multiplex PCR. The table includes about 160,000 clones, 81% detected once. This clone was seen a few times. This CDR3 comprises 14 residues. V lost 4 bases and J 4 bases, leaving 13 bases between the germline ends. Germline V gene lookup returns CDR1 SGHNT and CDR2 YYREEE (reference sequence). The sequence came from a woman under 30 in good health and CMV-seronegative. The specimen was PBMCs. This chain uses TRBV5-4 with TRBJ2-3, with D perhaps matching TRBD1 (6 bases). The CDR3 region has the DNA TGTGCCAGCAGCCAGGAACAGGGTTCAGATACGCAGTATTTT. Its translation: CASSQEQGSDTQYF.